These 13 T cell receptor beta chains came from one sample sequenced in a study of beta chain bispecific antibodies for T cell cancers. General study findings and limits: In these mixed samples, most targeted TRBV reads derived from the leukemia cell line.

TCRdb re-derived calls from the 5' RACE reads in MiXCR, one entry per CDR3 protein. The table records about 9,600 distinct CDR3 sequences, less than 2.5% of them present only once. Expansion lasted 2 to 3 days, with either anti-CD3 antibody OKT3 or CD3/CD28 beads. Their recognized antigens are unknown. The material was T cells from a healthy donor cultured with Jurkat leukemia cells, obtained from a culture containing an anti-CD19 bispecific antibody. These receptor sequences come from a human donor in good health. Some clones in this sample may be carry-over from other donors' samples.

Many counts were recorded for this clonotype. The rearrangement links TRBV11-3 to TRBJ2-6; TRBD2 might be the D (6 bases). The CDR3 runs to 22 residues. Germline values: CDR1 SGHNT, CDR2 YENEEA. The V end was cut by 0 bases, the J end by 0 bases, with 24 bases between. CDR3 protein: CASSLDLPLLSGFYSGANVLTF. The DNA of the CDR3 is TGTGCCAGCAGCTTAGATCTTCCCCTACTGAGCGGGTTCTACTCTGGGGCCAACGTCCTGACTTTC.

This clonotype was seen repeatedly, ten times or more. The chain joins TRBV27 to TRBJ2-7; the D gene is possibly TRBD1 (5 bases). CDR1 is MNHEY, CDR2 SMNVEV, per germline (reference sequence). This CDR3 has 13 residues. With 5 bases removed from V and 4 bases from J, the gap between germline ends came to 12 bases. The CDR3 reads CASSAQVLYEQYF. The CDR3 bases are TGTGCCAGCAGTGCACAGGTTTTGTACGAGCAGTACTTC.

Regarding this clonotype: A much larger clone lies a single base off, so this may be a read error. The chain uses TRBV7-9 and TRBJ2-7, with D possibly TRBD2 on 5 matching bases. Trimming shortened V by 7 bases and J by 5 bases, and 12 bases separated the two germline ends. The CDR3 spans 12 residues. Germline V gives CDR1 SEHNR, CDR2 FQNEAQ (reference sequence). The CDR3 protein is CASTLTGDEQYF. The CDR3 DNA reads as TGTGCCAGCACCCTGACCGGGGACGAGCAGTACTTC.

This clonotype was counted many times. CDR3 sequence reads: CASSLGTGYYNEQFF. The CDR3 DNA follows: TGCGCCAGCAGCTTGGGGACAGGGTACTACAATGAGCAGTTCTTC. The chain uses TRBV5-1 and TRBJ2-1; TRBD1 matches 8 bases. Per the germline V gene, CDR1 is SGHRS and CDR2 is YFSETQ. The CDR3 extends over 15 amino acids. V lost 0 bases, J lost 3 bases, and 2 bases stayed unmatched.

This clonotype appeared many times. The chain links TRBV5-1 to TRBJ1-1; D gene ambiguous. Germline assignment: CDR1 SGHRS and CDR2 YFSETQ. The CDR3 extends over 11 amino acids. V dropped 3 bases and J dropped 7 bases, with 7 bases sitting between them. The CDR3 DNA reads TGCGCCAGCAGCTACGGGGTTGAAGCTTTCTTT. Translation gives CASSYGVEAFF.

This clonotype was found many times. The chain uses TRBV28 and TRBJ2-1; D possibly matches TRBD1 or TRBD2 (5 bases each). This CDR3 spans 13 amino acids. The V end lost 6 bases, the J end lost 6 bases, and 12 bases lay between the germline ends. Germline V gene sequence: CDR1 MDHEN, CDR2 SYDVKM. CDR3: CASRPRDLNEQFF. The CDR3 DNA is TGTGCCAGCAGACCCCGGGACCTCAATGAGCAGTTCTTC.

This clonotype was seen ten or more times. The gene calls are TRBV2 and TRBJ2-7, with TRBD1 identical over 7 bases. CDR3 length: 13 amino acids. Trimming at V came to 4 bases and at J to 2 bases, leaving 2 bases not matched to a gene. From germline, CDR1 is SNHLY and CDR2 FYNNEI. CDR3 in DNA: TGTGCCAGCAGTGGGGACAGCACCTACGAGCAGTACTTC. Protein sequence: CASSGDSTYEQYF.

This clonotype was recorded many times. J is TRBJ1-1 and V is TRBV29-1, with no clear D. V lost 7 bases, J lost 0 bases, and 9 bases lay in between. Germline assignment: CDR1 SQVTM and CDR2 ANQGSEA. This CDR3 comprises 12 residues. CDR3 in DNA: TGCAGCGCAACGTGGCTGAACACTGAAGCTTTCTTT. Its protein product is CSATWLNTEAFF.

This clonotype was seen many times. The rearrangement joins TRBV5-1 to TRBJ1-1, with 8 bases matching TRBD1. Germline V gene sequence: CDR1 SGHRS, CDR2 YFSETQ. J gave up 3 bases and V 4 bases, and 2 bases lay outside the gene matches. The CDR3 runs 13 residues. CDR3 amino acids: CASSPTGDTEAFF. Here the CDR3 DNA reads TGCGCCAGCAGCCCGACAGGGGACACTGAAGCTTTCTTT.

This clonotype was found many times. V and J are TRBV7-8 and TRBJ1-6, with D perhaps matching TRBD1 (5 bases). The CDR3 is 14 residues long. The V gene's germline CDR1 is SGHVS and CDR2 FQNEAQ. V lost 3 bases, J lost 5 bases, and 8 bases lay in between. The CDR3 bases are TGTGCCAGCAGCTTGGACATCAATAATTCACCCCTCCACTTT. It specifies CASSLDINNSPLHF.

This clonotype was recorded many times. The chain has TRBV5-1 and TRBJ1-1; unclear D gene. The CDR3 covers 14 residues. V lost 4 bases and J 6 bases, leaving 16 bases between the germline ends. The germline gives CDR1 SGHRS, CDR2 YFSETQ. The CDR3 DNA is TGCGCCAGCAGCCCGGGTCCGGTCAGCTCTGAAGCTTTCTTT. Its protein is CASSPGPVSSEAFF.

The chain has TRBV27 and TRBJ1-2, with D possibly being TRBD1 (5 bases). CDR3 length equals 13 residues. Germline-derived CDR1 and CDR2 are MNHEY and SMNVEV (reference sequence). Trimming stripped 2 bases from V and 6 bases from J, with 10 bases between. The CDR3 loop is CASSLTRAHGYTF. The CDR3 bases are TGTGCCAGCAGTTTAACCAGGGCTCATGGCTACACCTTC.

This clonotype was counted ten times or more. This sequence joins TRBV5-1 and TRBJ2-7; tentatively, D is TRBD1 (6 bases). The CDR3 consists of 14 residues. V lost 3 bases and J lost 2, with 12 bases in between. Germline V CDR1 and CDR2: SGHRS, YFSETQ. The CDR3 loop reads CASSSSTGTYEQYF. CDR3 in DNA: TGCGCCAGCAGCTCCTCGACAGGAACCTACGAGCAGTACTTC.